This note documents a single T cell receptor (beta chain) sequence. Its antigen target is currently unknown. No per-base quality is available; no much larger clone lies one base away. The CDR3 measures 14 amino acids from cysteine to phenylalanine. The DNA shown is the 42-base CDR3, in frame from base 1. The trim is 1 base for V and 3 bases for J, with a gap of 9 bases between the germline ends. Based on the germline V gene, the CDR1 and CDR2 sequences are SNHLY and FYNNEI. This specimen comes from a study of shared clonotypes between healthy human individuals (dated by TCRdb to 2018 to 2021). A note on the overall study: The cohort comprised a couple of women and three men aged 18 to 49 years. Libraries were prepared and TCR repertoires were sequenced by different laboratories using diverse techniques, in order to increase sequencing depth and limit assay-specific biases. The study deeply sequenced blood TCR repertoires of about 5 healthy adults to estimate repertoire size and the extent of clonotype sharing between individuals. Per donor, leukapheresis produced somewhere between about 0.94 and 9.5 billion PBMCs. For each donor, three plates each were used for CD4 naive and CD4 memory, two plates were used for CD8 naive, and one plate was used for CD8 memory. Study-wide conclusions, independent of this receptor: The small number of donors limited the genetic and exposure-history diversity represented. Pairwise subsampling indicated that sequencing depth was expected to affect the degree of clonotype sharing among donors. Sampling was restricted to blood, and TCR repertoires in tissue are likely to differ from TCR repertoires in blood. Larger estimated clonotype richness was generally found for naive subsets than for memory subsets. Approximately 5% of naive CD4, 3.5% of naive CD8, roughly 2.4% of memory CD4, and 0.35% to 0.5% of memory CD8 clonotypes were shared across a few donors. Rarefaction of sorted-subset datasets indicated incomplete sequencing despite the large sequencing depth. Compared with non-shared clonotypes, clonotypes shared by all four sorted-subset donors had higher generation probabilities.

The donors were healthy, HIV-negative adults with no recently reported acute infections or vaccinations. Every donor was a Caucasian adult residing in Nashville, Tennessee, USA. Magnetic negative selection was used to enrich CD4+ T cells, after which naive cells were positively selected on CD45RA and the negative fraction became the memory subset. Blood was obtained by leukapheresis, after which PBMCs were separated by Ficoll-Histopaque density gradient centrifugation and cryopreserved in liquid nitrogen vapor phase. Analytical flow cytometry was used to check the purity and quantity of every magnetically sorted T cell population. Genomic DNA was isolated from each sorted fraction and quantified by UV absorbance on a Nanodrop 2000c. Using the deep immunoSEQ assay, multiplex PCR amplified TCR CDR3 regions from genomic DNA. Extracted genomic DNA from each cell subset was spread evenly across all wells of several immunoSEQ 96-well plates, with each plate serving as a replicate. For sorted subsets, each replicate PCR was loaded with 200 ng genomic DNA, equivalent to 25,000 to 35,000 T cell genomes. The purified libraries were quantified using a Qubit 3.0 fluorometer, sized with a Bioanalyzer 2100, and then quantified again using the KAPA Library Quantification kit. Every immunoSEQ 96-well plate was sequenced on a dedicated single-read 150-cycle Illumina NextSeq 550 flow cell. As for the authors' bioinformatics: Because the immunoSEQ output held only junctional sequences and lacked quality scores, the filtering could not match the filtering applied to full-length reads. Sequences were annotated with PyIR, a Python wrapper for IgBLAST v1.9, and V/J genes and CDR3 were assigned using IMGT germline references. Reads were removed for weak V/J assignments (E-value above 1e-6), missing CDR3, stop codons, out-of-frame junctions, or ambiguous translated residues. V3J clonotypes were defined by identical inferred V gene, J gene, and CDR3 amino acid sequence. To compute the percentage overlap between repertoires, the number of shared unique clonotypes was divided by the size of the smaller repertoire. Repertoire richness was assessed with RTK rarefaction, the Chao1 estimator, and Recon v2.1 estimates of unobserved clonotypes. OLGA was used to compute generation probabilities for all TCRbeta clonotypes that the gDNA method yielded from a handful of donors. As stored in TCRdb, this immuneACCESS dataset retains in-frame rearrangements with V and J assigned. A fraction of the clones does not appear; measured against another copy, unresolved V genes explain less than half of the discrepancy, and the remainder lacks a known reason. The V and J calls and clone size are taken from that table; D and trimming were inferred from the DNA. Across this sample there are about 2.4 million clones, with roughly 93% seen only once. Clones ranked in the top ten supply approximately 0.35% of the sample.

The sequence came from a man between 18 and 35 years old in good health. Some clones in this sample may be carry-over from other donors' samples. Recombination connected TRBV2 to TRBJ2-5, with the D segment identity uncertain. The sample consisted of naive CD4+ T cells from PBMCs. The sample's cell subset or site, from its label and the paper: CD45RA+ positively selected. The bases read TGTGCCAGCAGTGAAGAACAGTTCAAAGAGACCCAGTACTTC. Translation gives CASSEEQFKETQYF.